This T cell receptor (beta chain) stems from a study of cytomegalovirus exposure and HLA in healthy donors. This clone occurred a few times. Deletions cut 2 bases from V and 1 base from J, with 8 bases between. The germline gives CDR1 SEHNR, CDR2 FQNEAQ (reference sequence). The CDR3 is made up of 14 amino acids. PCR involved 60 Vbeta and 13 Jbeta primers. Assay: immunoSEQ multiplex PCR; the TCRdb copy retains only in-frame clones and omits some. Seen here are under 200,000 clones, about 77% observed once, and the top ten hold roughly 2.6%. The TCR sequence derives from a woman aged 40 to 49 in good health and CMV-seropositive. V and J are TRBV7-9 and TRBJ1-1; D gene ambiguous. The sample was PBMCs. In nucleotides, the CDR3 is TGTGCCAGCAGCTTACTAGTGGCGAACACTGAAGCTTTCTTT. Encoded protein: CASSLLVANTEAFF.